The 30 T cell receptor beta chains presented below share a single source sample, sequenced in a study of T cell responses to AZD1222 COVID-19 vaccine. Some clones are missing from TCRdb's copy, which holds only in-frame ones; the method was immunoSEQ multiplex PCR. The sample includes 55,000 to 75,000 clones, 85% to 90% seen only once; the top ten take roughly 8.3%. The sample was peripheral blood, taken on day 0 of AZD1222 vaccination. All receptors derive from an adult in good health.

The chain is built from TRBV18 and TRBJ2-1; D gene unclear. Germline CDR1 is KGHSH and CDR2 is LQKENI. Trimming shortened V by 4 bases and J by 6 bases, and 7 bases separated the two germline ends. The CDR3 runs to 12 residues. This CDR3 reads CASSRTGNEQFF. DNA for the CDR3: TGTGCCAGCTCACGGACGGGCAATGAGCAGTTCTTC. The whole variable domain, remainder taken from reference TRBV18 and TRBJ2-1, is NAGVMQNPRHLVRRRGQEARLRCSPMKGHSHVYWYRQLPEEGLKFMVYLQKENIIDESGMPKERFSAEFPKEGPSILRIQQVVRGDSAAYFCASSRTGNEQFFGPGTRLTVL.

This clone has only one observation. The CDR3 here is CASSMGPNEQFF. The CDR3 nucleotides read TGTGCCAGTAGTATGGGACCCAATGAGCAGTTCTTC. The chain joins TRBV19 to TRBJ2-1; D might be TRBD1 or TRBD2, each matching 5 bases. V lost 3 bases to trimming and J lost 6 bases, with 6 bases between them. Germline CDR1 and CDR2: LNHDA and SQIVND (reference sequence). This CDR3 has 12 residues.

The rearrangement links TRBV27 to TRBJ1-1, with D possibly TRBD1 on 6 matching bases. The CDR3 runs 16 residues. V was pared by 1 base and J by 0 bases, with 12 bases between. The germline CDR1 and CDR2 sequences are MNHEY and SMNVEV (reference sequence). CDR3 nucleotide sequence: TGTGCCAGCAGTTTATACCCGCAGGGGCTGAACACTGAAGCTTTCTTT. This translates into CASSLYPQGLNTEAFF.

The chain uses TRBV28 and TRBJ1-3; D is ambiguous. There are 12 residues in the CDR3. With 10 bases removed from V and 0 bases from J, the gap between germline ends came to 7 bases. Germline CDR1 reads MDHEN; CDR2 reads SYDVKM. The CDR3 DNA reads TGTGCCACCCGGTACTCTGGAAACACCATATATTTT. As protein: CATRYSGNTIYF.

This clone has just a few counts. This rearrangement joins TRBV29-1 to TRBJ1-5; 7 bases are shared with TRBD1. V shed 2 bases and J 11 bases; nucleotides not matched to a gene: 9. In germline, CDR1 is SQVTM, CDR2 ANQGSEA. The CDR3 contains 13 residues. In nucleotides, the CDR3 is TGCAGCGTTGAAATTGGGTGGCAGGGGGCCCAGCATTTT. It is translated as CSVEIGWQGAQHF.

The chain has TRBV29-1 and TRBJ2-1; D possibly matches TRBD1 or TRBD2 (5 bases each). The CDR3 totals 11 residues. Germline V lookup: CDR1 SQVTM, CDR2 ANQGSEA. Trimming cost V 7 bases and J 6 bases, with 10 bases left between them. CDR3 amino acids: CSGTGPNEQFF. CDR3 bases: TGCAGCGGCACGGGGCCCAATGAGCAGTTCTTC.

This chain uses TRBV2 with TRBJ1-1; no firm D call. V lost 2 bases, J lost 3 bases, and 7 bases lay in between. The germline gives CDR1 SNHLY, CDR2 FYNNEI. The CDR3 runs 13 residues. CDR3 bases: TGTGCCAGCAGTGAAACTGGGTACACTGAAGCTTTCTTT. This gives the protein CASSETGYTEAFF.

The chain uses TRBV6-7 and TRBJ1-1; D is unclear. TRBV6-7 is an ORF, and what it does is uncertain. Trimming cost V 0 bases and J 5 bases, with 13 bases left between them. The CDR3 extends over 15 amino acids. The CDR3 coding sequence is TGTGCCAGCAGTTACTCGTCGGGATGGTGGACTGAAGCTTTCTTT. It specifies CASSYSSGWWTEAFF.

The chain carries TRBV15 and TRBJ1-5; 12 positions agree with TRBD1. V shed 7 bases, J shed 7 bases, and the junction held 8 bases outside the gene matches. CDR3 length: 15 amino acids. Per the germline V gene, CDR1 is LNHNV and CDR2 is YYDKDF (reference sequence). The CDR3, as DNA: TGTGCCACCAATCCGGGACAGGGGGCTTGGCAGCCCCAGCATTTT. The encoded protein is CATNPGQGAWQPQHF.

The V gene is TRBV11-2, the J gene TRBJ2-1, with 9 nucleotides matching TRBD2. Germline V gene lookup returns CDR1 SGHAT and CDR2 FQNNGV. The CDR3 runs 15 residues. V shed 1 base, J shed 6 bases, and the junction held 4 bases outside the gene matches. The CDR3, as DNA: TGTGCCAGCAGCTTAGTAGCGGGAGCCCCCAATGAGCAGTTCTTC. Protein product: CASSLVAGAPNEQFF.

V is TRBV6-1 and J is TRBJ1-2; 11 bases are shared with TRBD1. Germline loops: CDR1 MNHNS, CDR2 SASEGT. Germline trimming cut 1 base from V and 4 bases from J; bases unmatched to any gene: 5. The CDR3 is 16 amino acids. The CDR3 DNA is TGTGCCAGCAGTGAAGGGACAGGGGGCTGGCCCTATGGCTACACCTTC. This codes for CASSEGTGGWPYGYTF.

This rearrangement joins TRBV6-2 or TRBV6-3 to TRBJ2-7; D could derive from TRBD1 or TRBD2 (5 bases each). Germline CDR1 reads MNHEY; CDR2 reads SVGEGT. V dropped 4 bases and J dropped 2 bases, with 12 bases sitting between them. CDR3 length: 14 residues. Here the CDR3 DNA reads TGTGCCAGCAGTTTCGGGAAGGGGACCTACGAGCAGTACTTC. Amino acids: CASSFGKGTYEQYF.

The chain joins TRBV7-2 to TRBJ2-5, with D possibly TRBD1 on 6 matching bases. The CDR3 consists of 14 residues. Germline V gene lookup returns CDR1 SGHTA and CDR2 FQGNSA. V shed 4 bases and J shed 5 bases, with 14 bases lying between them. This CDR3 is CASSYWGLRETQYF. CDR3 bases: TGTGCCAGCAGCTATTGGGGGCTAAGGGAGACCCAGTACTTC.

The rearrangement links TRBV13 to TRBJ1-1; tentative D call: TRBD1 (6 bases). CDR1 PRHDT and CDR2 FYEKMQ come from the germline V gene (reference sequence). Trimming removed 2 bases at V and 6 bases at J, with 10 bases between. The CDR3 is made up of 13 amino acids. In DNA form, the CDR3 reads TGTGCCAGCAGCTTAAGGAGGGGGGCTGAAGCTTTCTTT. Its protein is CASSLRRGAEAFF.

V is TRBV3-1 (or the pseudogene TRBV3-2) and J is TRBJ2-1; the D gene is possibly TRBD2 (5 bases). Germline V gene lookup returns CDR1 LGHDT and CDR2 YNNKEL (reference sequence). The CDR3 extends over 16 amino acids. With 4 bases removed from V and 6 bases from J, the gap between germline ends came to 19 bases. The CDR3 nucleotides are TGTGCCAGCAGCCTACTGGGGAGTGGAAGGCTCAATGAGCAGTTCTTC. Translated: CASSLLGSGRLNEQFF.

The V gene is TRBV19, the J gene TRBJ2-1, with no clear D. From germline, CDR1 is LNHDA and CDR2 SQIVND (reference sequence). This CDR3 comprises 15 residues. V was cut by 8 bases and J by 0 bases, with 14 bases left in between. The CDR3: CASGVGQSSYNEQFF. The CDR3 DNA is TGTGCCAGTGGGGTGGGCCAGAGCTCCTACAATGAGCAGTTCTTC. The whole variable domain, remainder taken from reference TRBV19 and TRBJ2-1, is DGGITQSPKYLFRKEGQNVTLSCEQNLNHDAMYWYRQDPGQGLRLIYYSQIVNDFQKGDIAEGYSVSREKKESFPLTVTSAQKNPTAFYLCASGVGQSSYNEQFFGPGTRLTVL.

The rearrangement joins TRBV29-1 to TRBJ1-2; TRBD1 agrees at 7 bases. V trimming: 4 bases; J trimming: 6 bases; junction bases outside the gene matches: 8. The germline CDR1 and CDR2 sequences are SQVTM and ANQGSEA. The CDR3 runs to 13 residues. CDR3 protein: CSVAPTGKDGYTF. In DNA form, the CDR3 reads TGCAGCGTTGCCCCGACAGGGAAGGATGGCTACACCTTC.

The chain has TRBV28 and TRBJ1-3; 11 nucleotides match TRBD1. Germline V CDR1 and CDR2: MDHEN, SYDVKM. V lost 8 bases and J lost 1; bases outside the gene matches: 7. The CDR3 runs 16 residues. The CDR3 nucleotides are TGTGCCAGCCGACTCGGGACAGGGGGGTCTGGAAACACCATATATTTT. Its protein is CASRLGTGGSGNTIYF.

The chain carries TRBV18 and TRBJ2-1, with D possibly matching TRBD2 (7 bases). Germline CDR1 reads KGHSH; CDR2 reads LQKENI. V lost 6 bases and J lost 9, with 15 bases in between. The CDR3 is 13 amino acids. The CDR3 loop reads CASSGGRGGEQFF. Written as DNA, the CDR3 is TGTGCCAGCTCTGGCGGGAGAGGGGGTGAGCAGTTCTTC. Looking up the rest from reference TRBV18 and TRBJ2-1 gives the full variable domain: NAGVMQNPRHLVRRRGQEARLRCSPMKGHSHVYWYRQLPEEGLKFMVYLQKENIIDESGMPKERFSAEFPKEGPSILRIQQVVRGDSAAYFCASSGGRGGEQFFGPGTRLTVL.

V is TRBV7-2 and J is TRBJ1-6; D ambiguous. CDR3 length equals 13 residues. Trimming pared 5 bases from V and 4 bases from J, leaving 6 bases between. Germline-derived CDR1 and CDR2 are SGHTA and FQGNSA. The CDR3 spells CASSRGYNSPLHF. The CDR3 nucleotides read TGTGCCAGCAGCCGAGGGTATAATTCACCCCTCCACTTT.

V is TRBV24-1 and J is TRBJ2-2; D uncertain. CDR1 is KGHDR, CDR2 SFDVKD, per germline. The V end lost 2 bases, the J end lost 0 bases, and 12 bases lay between the germline ends. This CDR3 has 17 residues. The CDR3 sequence: CATSDSGTAANTGELFF. In DNA, the CDR3 is TGTGCCACCAGTGATTCAGGCACTGCTGCGAACACCGGGGAGCTGTTTTTT.

V and J are TRBV27 and TRBJ1-2; D is undetermined. Per the germline V gene, CDR1 is MNHEY and CDR2 is SMNVEV (reference sequence). V was shortened by 2 bases and J by 1 base, with 5 bases between the two germline ends. The CDR3 contains 13 residues. CDR3 protein: CASSLVHNYGYTF. The CDR3, as DNA: TGTGCCAGCAGTTTAGTACATAACTATGGCTACACCTTC.

The J gene is TRBJ1-1, the V gene TRBV9; no definite D call. Germline V gene sequence: CDR1 SGDLS, CDR2 YYNGEE. V was shortened by 4 bases and J by 4 bases, with 11 bases between the two germline ends. The CDR3 totals 13 residues. CDR3 region: CASSIGGGTEAFF. CDR3 nucleotide sequence: TGTGCCAGCAGCATCGGTGGTGGCACTGAAGCTTTCTTT.

The V and J genes are TRBV19 and TRBJ1-2; D is uncertain. Trimming pared 6 bases from V and 6 bases from J, leaving 20 bases between. Germline CDR1 reads LNHDA; CDR2 reads SQIVND (reference sequence). The CDR3 spans 15 residues. CDR3 nucleotide sequence: TGTGCCAGTAGCAAAGCCCCCGGGCGGTCCCATGGCTACACCTTC. The encoded protein is CASSKAPGRSHGYTF.

J is TRBJ2-4 and V is TRBV3-1 (or the pseudogene TRBV3-2), with no clear D. Germline V gives CDR1 LGHDT, CDR2 YNNKEL (reference sequence). This CDR3 has 15 residues. The V gene lost 1 base and the J gene lost 11 bases, with 18 bases spanning the gap. In nucleotides, the CDR3 is TGTGCCAGCAGCCAAGGGCAATCAGGCCGGTCCTTTCAGTACTTC. Translated, it gives CASSQGQSGRSFQYF.

The table lists this clone with a count of one. The V and J genes are TRBV5-1 and TRBJ2-1; D gene uncertain. Germline assignment: CDR1 SGHRS and CDR2 YFSETQ. The ends were cut back, 0 bases at V and 0 bases at J, with 1 base in the middle. There are 13 residues in the CDR3. The CDR3 loop reads CASSLGSYNEQFF. CDR3 bases: TGCGCCAGCAGCTTGGGCTCCTACAATGAGCAGTTCTTC.

The chain has TRBV7-9 and TRBJ2-2; D is unclear. Germline V lookup: CDR1 SEHNR, CDR2 FQNEAQ (reference sequence). V gave up 1 base and J gave up 6 bases, with 12 bases separating them. CDR3 length: 15 amino acids. The CDR3 coding sequence is TGTGCCAGCAGCTTAGGGACGAGTATGGCCGGGGAGCTGTTTTTT. It encodes CASSLGTSMAGELFF.

The chain is built from TRBV2 and TRBJ1-6; D possibly corresponds to TRBD1 (6 bases). CDR1 is SNHLY and CDR2 is FYNNEI in the germline V gene. CDR3 length equals 14 residues. Trimming removed 6 bases at V and 6 bases at J, with 12 bases between. The CDR3 region is CASSRGIGNSPLHF. For the CDR3, the DNA is TGTGCCAGCAGCAGGGGAATTGGTAATTCACCCCTCCACTTT. The whole variable domain, remainder taken from reference TRBV2 and TRBJ1-6, is EPEVTQTPSHQVTQMGQEVILRCVPISNHLYFYWYRQILGQKVEFLVSFYNNEISEKSEIFDDQFSVERPDGSNFTLKIRSTKLEDSAMYFCASSRGIGNSPLHFGNGTRLTVT.

The V gene is TRBV5-4, the J gene TRBJ1-1; 7 positions match TRBD1. The CDR3 extends over 14 amino acids. V trimming: 4 bases; J trimming: 3 bases; junction bases outside the gene matches: 6. The germline gives CDR1 SGHNT, CDR2 YYREEE (reference sequence). The CDR3 DNA is TGTGCCAGCAGCCCAGGACAGGCACACACTGAAGCTTTCTTT. Encoded protein: CASSPGQAHTEAFF.

This chain joins TRBV24-1 and TRBJ2-6; D is ambiguous. The ends were cut back, 5 bases at V and 0 bases at J, with 7 bases in the middle. Germline assignment: CDR1 KGHDR and CDR2 SFDVKD. There are 15 residues in the CDR3. CDR3 region: CATSAWGSGANVLTF. CDR3 nucleotide sequence: TGTGCCACCAGTGCCTGGGGCTCTGGGGCCAACGTCCTGACTTTC.